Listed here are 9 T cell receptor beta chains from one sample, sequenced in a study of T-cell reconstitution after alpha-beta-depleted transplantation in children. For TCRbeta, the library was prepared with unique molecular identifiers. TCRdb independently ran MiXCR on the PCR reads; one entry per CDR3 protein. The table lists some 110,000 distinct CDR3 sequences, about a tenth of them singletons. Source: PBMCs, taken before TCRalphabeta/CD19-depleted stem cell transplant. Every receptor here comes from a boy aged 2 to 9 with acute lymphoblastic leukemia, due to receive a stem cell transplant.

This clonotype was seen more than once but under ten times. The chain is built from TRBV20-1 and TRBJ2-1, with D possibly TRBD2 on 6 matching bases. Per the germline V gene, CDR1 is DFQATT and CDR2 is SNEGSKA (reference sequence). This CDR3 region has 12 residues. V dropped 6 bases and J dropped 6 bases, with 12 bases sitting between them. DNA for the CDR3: TGCAGTGCCCAGCGGGTCGTCAATGAGCAGTTCTTC. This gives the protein CSAQRVVNEQFF.

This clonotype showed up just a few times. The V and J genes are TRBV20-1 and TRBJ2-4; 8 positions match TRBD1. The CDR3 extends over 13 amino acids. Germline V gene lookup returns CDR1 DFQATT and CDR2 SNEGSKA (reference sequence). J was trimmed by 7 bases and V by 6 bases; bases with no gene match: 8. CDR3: CSARGPGTNIQYF. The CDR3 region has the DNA TGCAGTGCCAGGGGGCCGGGAACGAACATTCAGTACTTC.

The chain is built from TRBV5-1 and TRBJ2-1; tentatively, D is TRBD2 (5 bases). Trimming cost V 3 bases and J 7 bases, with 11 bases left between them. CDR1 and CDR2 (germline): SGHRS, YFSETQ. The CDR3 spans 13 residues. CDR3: CASSWRSKNEQFF. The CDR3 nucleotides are TGCGCCAGCAGCTGGAGGTCGAAAAATGAGCAGTTCTTC.

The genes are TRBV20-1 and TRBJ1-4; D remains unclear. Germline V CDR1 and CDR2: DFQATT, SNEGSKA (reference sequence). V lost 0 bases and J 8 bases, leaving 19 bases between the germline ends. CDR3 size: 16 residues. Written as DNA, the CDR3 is TGCAGTGCTAGAGAAGCGCTAATCACCTCCCGCGAAAAACTGTTTTTT. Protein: CSAREALITSREKLFF.

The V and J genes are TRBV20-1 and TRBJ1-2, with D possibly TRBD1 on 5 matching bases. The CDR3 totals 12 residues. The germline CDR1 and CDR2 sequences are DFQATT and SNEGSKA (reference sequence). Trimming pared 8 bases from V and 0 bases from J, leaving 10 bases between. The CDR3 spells CSTGRPNYGYTF. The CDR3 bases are TGCAGTACGGGACGGCCTAACTATGGCTACACCTTC.

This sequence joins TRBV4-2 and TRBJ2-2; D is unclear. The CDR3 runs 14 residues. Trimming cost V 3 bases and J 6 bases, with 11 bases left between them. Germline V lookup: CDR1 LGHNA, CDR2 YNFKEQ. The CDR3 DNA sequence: TGTGCCAGCAGCCAGGGAACGGGCTCCGGGGAGCTGTTTTTT. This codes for CASSQGTGSGELFF.

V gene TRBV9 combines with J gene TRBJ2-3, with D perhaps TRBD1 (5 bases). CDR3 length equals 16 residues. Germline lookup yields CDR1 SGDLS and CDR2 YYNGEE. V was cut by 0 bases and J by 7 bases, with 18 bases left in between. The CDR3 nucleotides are TGTGCCAGCAGCGTAGGGGATACCACCCCAGGGTATACGCAGTATTTT. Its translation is CASSVGDTTPGYTQYF.

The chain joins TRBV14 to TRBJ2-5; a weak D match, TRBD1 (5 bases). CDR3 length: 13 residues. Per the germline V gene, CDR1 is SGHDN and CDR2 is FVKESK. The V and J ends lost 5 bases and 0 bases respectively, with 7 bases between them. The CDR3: CASSRTYQETQYF. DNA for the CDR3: TGTGCCAGCAGCAGGACATACCAAGAGACCCAGTACTTC.

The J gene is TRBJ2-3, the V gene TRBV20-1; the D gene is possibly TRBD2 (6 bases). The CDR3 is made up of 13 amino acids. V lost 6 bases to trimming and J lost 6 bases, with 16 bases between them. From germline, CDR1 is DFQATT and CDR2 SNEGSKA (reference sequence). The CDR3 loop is CSAPRGEGDTQYF. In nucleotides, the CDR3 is TGCAGTGCCCCCCGCGGGGAAGGTGATACGCAGTATTTT.